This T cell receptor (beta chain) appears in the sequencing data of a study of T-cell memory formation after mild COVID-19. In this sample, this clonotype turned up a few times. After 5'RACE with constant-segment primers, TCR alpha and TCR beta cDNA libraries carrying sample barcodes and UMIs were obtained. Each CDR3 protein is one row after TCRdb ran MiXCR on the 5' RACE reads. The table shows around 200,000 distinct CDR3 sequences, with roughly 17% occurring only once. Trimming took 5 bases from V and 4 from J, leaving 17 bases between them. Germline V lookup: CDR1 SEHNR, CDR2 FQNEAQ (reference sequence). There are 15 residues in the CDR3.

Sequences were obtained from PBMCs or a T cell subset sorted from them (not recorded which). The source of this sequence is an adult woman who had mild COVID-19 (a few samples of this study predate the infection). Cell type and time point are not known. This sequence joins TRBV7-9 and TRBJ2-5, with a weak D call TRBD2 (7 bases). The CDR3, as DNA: TGTGCCAGCAGCCCCTCTGGGGGCGGGGGAGAGACCCAGTACTTC. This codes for CASSPSGGGGETQYF.